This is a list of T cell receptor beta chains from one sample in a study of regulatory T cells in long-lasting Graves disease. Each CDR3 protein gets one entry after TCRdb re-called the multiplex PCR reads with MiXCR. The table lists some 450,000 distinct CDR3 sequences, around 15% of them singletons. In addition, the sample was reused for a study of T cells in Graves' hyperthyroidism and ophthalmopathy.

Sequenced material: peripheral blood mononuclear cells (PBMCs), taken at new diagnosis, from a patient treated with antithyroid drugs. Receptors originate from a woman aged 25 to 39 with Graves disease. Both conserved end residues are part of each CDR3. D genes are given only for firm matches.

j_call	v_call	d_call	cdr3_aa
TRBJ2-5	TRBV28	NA	CASSLKGLGPALQETQYF
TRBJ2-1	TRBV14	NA	CASSREGSSSYNEQFF
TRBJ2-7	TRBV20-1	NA	CSAGGRSVRGQYF
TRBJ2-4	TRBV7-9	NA	CASSAGMDIQYF
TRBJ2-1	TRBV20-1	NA	CSARDRGSSYNEQFF
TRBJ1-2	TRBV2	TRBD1	CASSGTGSSYGYTF
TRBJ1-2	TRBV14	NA	CASSEVKPDPQTNGYTF
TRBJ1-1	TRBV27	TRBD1	CASTPGQGAYTEAFF
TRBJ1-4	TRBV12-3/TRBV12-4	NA	CASSSSSLNEKLFF
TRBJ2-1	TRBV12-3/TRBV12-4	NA	CASSHPVSEQFF
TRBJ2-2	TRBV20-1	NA	CSARAIGNTGELFF
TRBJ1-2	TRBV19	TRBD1	CASTRGTGGNYGYTF
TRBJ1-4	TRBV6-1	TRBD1	CASSRTAGGELFF
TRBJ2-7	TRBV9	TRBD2	CASSGSSGLAGGSTYEQYF
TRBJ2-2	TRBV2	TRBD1	CASRKQGAPTGELFF
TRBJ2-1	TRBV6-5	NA	CASSYRRANSYNEQFF
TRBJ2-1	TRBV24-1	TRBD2	CATSDHGRGPNNEQFF